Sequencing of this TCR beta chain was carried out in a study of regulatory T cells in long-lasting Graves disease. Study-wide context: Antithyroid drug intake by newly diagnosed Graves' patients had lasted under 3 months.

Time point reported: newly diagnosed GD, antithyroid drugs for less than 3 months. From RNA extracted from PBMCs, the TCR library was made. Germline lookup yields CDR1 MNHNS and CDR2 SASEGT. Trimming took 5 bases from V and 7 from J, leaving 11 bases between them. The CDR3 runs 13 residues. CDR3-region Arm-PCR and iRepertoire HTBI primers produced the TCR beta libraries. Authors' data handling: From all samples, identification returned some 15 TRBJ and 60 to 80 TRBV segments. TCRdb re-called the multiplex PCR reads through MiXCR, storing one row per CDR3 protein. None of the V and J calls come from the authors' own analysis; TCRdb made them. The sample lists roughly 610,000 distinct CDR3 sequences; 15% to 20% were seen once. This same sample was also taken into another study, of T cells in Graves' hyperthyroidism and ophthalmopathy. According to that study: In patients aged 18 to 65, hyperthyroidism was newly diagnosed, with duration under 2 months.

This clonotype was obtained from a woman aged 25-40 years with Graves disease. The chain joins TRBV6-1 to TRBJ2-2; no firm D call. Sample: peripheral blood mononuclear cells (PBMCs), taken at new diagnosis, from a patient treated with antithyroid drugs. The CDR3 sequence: CASSQREGGELFF. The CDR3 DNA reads TGTGCCAGCAGTCAAAGGGAAGGCGGGGAGCTGTTTTTT.